This TCR beta chain is from a study of T cell repertoires in cytomegalovirus infection. TCRdb reprocessed the reads via MiXCR and lists one record per CDR3 protein. The table records more than 95,000 distinct CDR3 sequences, approximately 30% of them present only once. V was shortened by 4 bases and J by 14 bases, with 19 bases between the two germline ends. Germline loops: CDR1 SGDLS, CDR2 YYNGEE. The CDR3 sequence is 14 residues long. This clonotype was detected only once. Its antigen is not identified. The study's findings and limits: Carriers of CMV and the relevant HLA type were discriminated by public TCR beta frequency.

This receptor was identified in a human donor in good health (CMV status not recorded). Some clones in this sample may be carry-over from other donors' samples. V and J are TRBV9 and TRBJ1-6; D unresolved. The sample consisted of CD8+ T cells from cultured PBMCs, taken from culture after CMV antigen stimulation. The CDR3 region has the DNA TGTGCCAGCAGCCCTGGTCGGCTGGTCTCGTCCCTCCACTTT. Its translation is CASSPGRLVSSLHF.